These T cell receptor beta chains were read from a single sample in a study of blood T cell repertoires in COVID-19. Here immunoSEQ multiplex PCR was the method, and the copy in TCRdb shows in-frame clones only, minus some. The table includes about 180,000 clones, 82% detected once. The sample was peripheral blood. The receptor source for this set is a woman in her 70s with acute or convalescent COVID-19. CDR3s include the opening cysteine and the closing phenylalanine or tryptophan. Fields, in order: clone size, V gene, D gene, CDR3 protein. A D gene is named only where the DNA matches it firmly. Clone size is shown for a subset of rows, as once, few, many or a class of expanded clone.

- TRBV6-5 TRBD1 CASRTGTGNSPLHF
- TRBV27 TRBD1 CASRPGQGGFYGYTF
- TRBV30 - CAWSVHRDGTEAFF
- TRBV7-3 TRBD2 CASSSGLAGGPFTQYF
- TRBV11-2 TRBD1 CASSSDRISYTF
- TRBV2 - CASSGARAETQYF
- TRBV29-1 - CSVEHPGSQETQYF
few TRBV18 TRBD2 CASSPSFGLAGEYSYNEQFF
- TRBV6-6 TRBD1 CASSYGPTGTNTEAFF
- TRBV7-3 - CASSLIGGSNTEAFF
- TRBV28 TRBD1 CASSSLLQGAYGYTF
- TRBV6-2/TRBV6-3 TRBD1 CASSGTGRTEAFF
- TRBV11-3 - CASSLDPPARLAPYGYTF
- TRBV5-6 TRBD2 CASSPISAGGWSTDTQYF
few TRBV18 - CASSSTNTGELFF
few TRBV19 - CASIPPGKTGQPQHF
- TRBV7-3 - CASSKFPGRNTEAFF
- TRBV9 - CASSGDTRNEQFF
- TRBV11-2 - CASSGGARETQYF
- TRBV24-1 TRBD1 CATSAGHRGNTEAFF